This is a list of T cell receptor beta chains from one sample in a study of tissue T cells after allogeneic stem cell transplantation. TCRdb's table, derived via immunoSEQ multiplex PCR, lists solely in-frame clones and lacks some. The sample carries some 43,000 clones, more than 90% recorded once. The sample was blood, taken before transplantation. These receptors were taken from a woman aged 40-69 years who later had graft-versus-host disease after an allogeneic stem cell transplant. CDR3s include the opening cysteine and the closing phenylalanine or tryptophan. Each record gives: V gene, clone size, CDR3 length, J gene, D gene, CDR3 DNA, CDR3 protein. A D gene is named only where the DNA matches it firmly. Clone size is stated in some rows and not others, as once, few, many or a class when expanded.

>TRBV2|once|12|TRBJ2-1|.
TGTGCCAGCAGTGAAAGAGGGTTGATGCAGTTCTTC
CASSERGLMQFF
>TRBV4-3|.|15|TRBJ1-4|TRBD1
TGCGCCAGCAGCCAAGGACAGGGCTCTAATGAAAAACTGTTTTTT
CASSQGQGSNEKLFF
>TRBV7-9|.|16|TRBJ1-2|.
TGTGCCAGCAGCTTCGTACTAGGGACGGTCACTCATGGCTACACCTTC
CASSFVLGTVTHGYTF
>TRBV9|.|15|TRBJ1-2|TRBD1
TGTGCCAGCAGCCGGGAGGGGGCGTCTAACTATGGCTACACCTTC
CASSREGASNYGYTF
>TRBV19|.|17|TRBJ1-2|.
TGTGCCAGTAGTACAGAGGGTCGGGGCTTTGTCAACTATGGCTACACCTTC
CASSTEGRGFVNYGYTF
>TRBV15|.|15|TRBJ1-5|.
TGTGCCACCAGCAGAGGTATGGGGAGCAATCAGCCCCAGCATTTT
CATSRGMGSNQPQHF
>TRBV7-2|.|14|TRBJ1-1|.
TGTGCCAGCAGCTTGCCCTTCAGAGACACTGAAGCTTTCTTT
CASSLPFRDTEAFF
>TRBV4-3|.|17|TRBJ2-3|.
TGCGCCAGCAGTCTGGGTTTCCGGGACACCAGCGTGGATACGCAGTATTTT
CASSLGFRDTSVDTQYF
>TRBV5-5|.|12|TRBJ1-3|.
TGTGCCAGCAGCTTGGAAGGAAACACCATATATTTT
CASSLEGNTIYF
>TRBV6-6|.|16|TRBJ2-7|TRBD1
TGTGCCAGCACCGACTCATCCCAGGGACAGGGGACCGAGCAGTACTTC
CASTDSSQGQGTEQYF
>TRBV5-6|.|14|TRBJ1-6|TRBD1
TGTGCCAGCAGAGGGGGCGGCTATAATTCACCCCTCCACTTT
CASRGGGYNSPLHF
>TRBV29-1|.|14|TRBJ2-1|.
TGCAGCGAAATCCCATCGACGGGGTACAATGAGCAGTTCTTC
CSEIPSTGYNEQFF